These 32 T cell receptor beta chains were all obtained from the same sample, sequenced in a study of blood T cell repertoires in COVID-19. Profiled with immunoSEQ multiplex PCR; TCRdb holds only in-frame clones, not every one. The sample yields about 300,000 clones, approximately 84% seen once. Sequencing used peripheral blood. Source of these receptors: a human donor with COVID-19, enrolled during active disease. The donor label of this sample is uncertain.

The rearrangement joins TRBV7-9 to TRBJ1-2; D is possibly TRBD1 (5 bases). From germline, CDR1 is SEHNR and CDR2 FQNEAQ (reference sequence). CDR3 length: 16 residues. V lost 0 bases to trimming and J lost 5 bases, with 16 bases between them. CDR3 nucleotide sequence: TGTGCCAGCAGCTTAGCGCGTGACAGTTTGACTTATGGCTACACCTTC. Amino acid sequence: CASSLARDSLTYGYTF.

The V gene is TRBV11-2, the J gene TRBJ2-7; 10 bases map to TRBD1. Unmatched junction bases numbered 7, after V lost 4 bases and J lost 4 bases. Germline CDR1 reads SGHAT; CDR2 reads FQNNGV. The CDR3 has 15 residues. CDR3 coding DNA: TGTGCCAGCAGCTCGTCCCGGGACAGGGGTTACGAGCAGTACTTC. It is translated as CASSSSRDRGYEQYF.

This clone was found a few times. This chain uses TRBV30 with TRBJ2-7, with 10 positions matching TRBD1. The V and J ends lost 5 bases and 5 bases, in that order; junction bases with no gene match: 9. CDR3 length equals 14 residues. The germline V gene has CDR1 GTSNPN and CDR2 SVGIG (reference sequence). CDR3 residues: CAWGKRQGANEQYF. The CDR3 bases are TGTGCCTGGGGAAAAAGACAGGGGGCGAACGAGCAGTACTTC.

The chain employs TRBV3-1 (or the pseudogene TRBV3-2) and TRBJ2-1, with 8 bases fitting TRBD2. The germline gives CDR1 LGHDT, CDR2 YNNKEL (reference sequence). There are 15 residues in the CDR3. Losses at the gene ends were 1 base for V and 9 bases for J; bases not matched to a gene: 8. CDR3 sequence reads: CASSQAGLAGGEQFF. The CDR3 bases are TGTGCCAGCAGCCAAGCAGGGCTAGCGGGCGGTGAGCAGTTCTTC.

V usage is TRBV24-1 and J usage is TRBJ2-1, with 7 positions matching TRBD2. The V gene's germline CDR1 is KGHDR and CDR2 SFDVKD. The ends lost 9 bases at V and 7 bases at J; junction bases unmatched: 2. The CDR3 is 11 residues long. This CDR3 reads CATGLENEQFF. CDR3 sequence (DNA): TGTGCCACCGGACTAGAGAATGAGCAGTTCTTC.

The J gene is TRBJ1-2, the V gene TRBV30; possibly TRBD1 for D (5 bases). There are 13 residues in the CDR3. Germline assignment: CDR1 GTSNPN and CDR2 SVGIG (reference sequence). V was clipped by 2 bases and J by 6 bases, with 13 bases between them. This chain's CDR3 is CAWSQGSGNGYTF. The CDR3 DNA reads as TGTGCCTGGAGTCAGGGATCGGGCAATGGCTACACCTTC. The full variable domain, in which reference TRBV30 and TRBJ1-2 provide the parts outside the CDR3, is SQTIHQWPATLVQPVGSPLSLECTVEGTSNPNLYWYRQAAGRGLQLLFYSVGIGQISSEVPQNLSASRPQDRQFILSSKKLLLSDSGFYLCAWSQGSGNGYTFGSGTRLTVV.

The chain links TRBV30 to TRBJ2-6; unclear D gene. V lost 2 bases, J lost 0 bases, and 8 bases lay in between. CDR1 is GTSNPN, CDR2 SVGIG, per germline (reference sequence). CDR3 size: 15 residues. Here the CDR3 DNA reads TGTGCCTGGAGTTGGCAGCGCTCTGGGGCCAACGTCCTGACTTTC. It encodes CAWSWQRSGANVLTF.

The chain combines TRBV5-5 with TRBJ2-7; 9 bases line up with TRBD2. The CDR3 has 17 residues. Germline CDR1 is SGHKS and CDR2 is YYEKEE (reference sequence). Trimming took 1 base from V and 2 from J; bases not matched to a gene: 10. In DNA, the CDR3 is TGTGCCAGCAGCTTGCTGTCAGCGGCTAGCGGGGCCTACGAGCAGTACTTC. The encoded protein is CASSLLSAASGAYEQYF.

V gene TRBV7-2 combines with J gene TRBJ2-3; D is perhaps TRBD1 (5 bases). Germline V gene data show CDR1 as SGHTA and CDR2 as FQGNSA. The CDR3 totals 15 residues. Trimming took off 3 bases at V and 0 bases at J, with 10 bases between the two ends. The CDR3 DNA is TGTGCCAGCAGCTTTCGCAGGGCAAGCACAGATACGCAGTATTTT. Its protein product is CASSFRRASTDTQYF.

The chain uses TRBV21-1 and TRBJ1-1; the D call in the table, TRBD1, was not verified against the DNA. TRBV21-1 is given as a pseudogene. The CDR3 covers 16 residues. CDR3 DNA sequence: TGTGCCAGCGATGGACAGGGCGTTCGAATGAACACTGAAGCTTTCTTT. This translates into CASDGQGVRMNTEAFF.

The V and J genes are TRBV27 and TRBJ2-7; tentatively, D is TRBD1 (6 bases). The CDR3 extends over 14 amino acids. Trimming removed 7 bases at V and 2 bases at J, with 15 bases between. CDR1 MNHEY and CDR2 SMNVEV come from the germline V gene (reference sequence). The CDR3 sequence is CASKQGRTTYEQYF. In nucleotides, the CDR3 is TGTGCCAGCAAACAGGGACGGACCACCTACGAGCAGTACTTC.

The chain has TRBV28 and TRBJ2-2, with D uncertain. The CDR3 consists of 14 residues. V was shortened by 8 bases and J by 0 bases, with 10 bases between the two germline ends. Germline values: CDR1 MDHEN, CDR2 SYDVKM. The CDR3 DNA reads TGTGCCAGCGGGCAGATAGCGAACACCGGGGAGCTGTTTTTT. It is translated as CASGQIANTGELFF.

The chain is built from TRBV27 and TRBJ2-1, with 11 positions matching TRBD2. The CDR3 consists of 16 residues. Looked up from germline, CDR1 is MNHEY and CDR2 is SMNVEV (reference sequence). Germline trimming cut 2 bases from V and 0 bases from J; bases unmatched to any gene: 0. The CDR3 region is CASSLTSGGSYNEQFF. DNA of the CDR3: TGTGCCAGCAGTTTAACTAGCGGGGGCTCCTACAATGAGCAGTTCTTC.

The rearrangement links TRBV7-3 to TRBJ2-2; weak D call: TRBD2 (5 bases). Germline loops: CDR1 SGHTA, CDR2 FQGTGA. This CDR3 is built from 15 residues. The germline V and J ends were trimmed by 2 bases and 4 bases, with 11 bases remaining between them. The CDR3 reads CASSLGGSGTGELFF. The CDR3, as DNA: TGTGCCAGCAGCTTAGGTGGGAGCGGCACCGGGGAGCTGTTTTTT.

This sequence joins TRBV3-1 (or the pseudogene TRBV3-2) and TRBJ1-6; weak D call: TRBD1 (6 bases). CDR3 size: 16 residues. Germline V lookup: CDR1 LGHDT, CDR2 YNNKEL (reference sequence). Trimming removed 4 bases at V and 0 bases at J, with 10 bases between. The CDR3 here is CASSRTASSYNSPLHF. DNA of the CDR3: TGTGCCAGCAGCCGGACAGCGAGCTCCTATAATTCACCCCTCCACTTT.

This rearrangement joins TRBV6-5 to TRBJ2-7; 7 bases map to TRBD1. The V and J ends lost 7 bases and 9 bases, in that order; junction bases with no gene match: 12. This CDR3 contains 13 residues. Germline loops: CDR1 MNHEY, CDR2 SVGAGI. The CDR3, as DNA: TGTGCCAGCAACGCCCTAGACAGGGCCGGGCAGTACTTC. Translation: CASNALDRAGQYF.

The chain combines TRBV27 with TRBJ2-2; D not resolved. V lost 6 bases and J lost 3, with 14 bases in between. This CDR3 contains 15 residues. Germline V CDR1 and CDR2: MNHEY, SMNVEV (reference sequence). As DNA, the CDR3 is TGTGCCAGCAGACCGCATAACAGCTACACCGGGGAGCTGTTTTTT. Amino acids: CASRPHNSYTGELFF.

J is TRBJ1-4 and V is TRBV4-3; D perhaps matches TRBD1 (5 bases). Per the germline V gene, CDR1 is LGHNA and CDR2 is YSLEER. The CDR3 covers 15 residues. V lost 4 bases, J lost 8 bases, and 17 bases lay in between. The CDR3, as DNA: TGCGCCAGCAGCCCCTACAGGTGGAACTTCGAAAAACTGTTTTTT. It specifies CASSPYRWNFEKLFF.

The chain combines TRBV7-3 with TRBJ2-3; the match to TRBD2 covers 7 bases. The V segment lost 2 bases and the J segment 2 bases; nucleotides outside the gene matches: 7. In germline, CDR1 is SGHTA, CDR2 FQGTGA. The CDR3 is 16 amino acids. CDR3 sequence reads: CASSLGGRPPTDTQYF. The CDR3 DNA reads as TGTGCCAGCAGCTTAGGCGGGAGACCCCCCACAGATACGCAGTATTTT.

This clone was observed a handful of times. This chain connects TRBV6-6 to TRBJ1-1, with 9 bases that match TRBD1. The germline gives CDR1 MNHNY, CDR2 SVGAGI (reference sequence). The trim removed 5 bases at V and 1 base at J, leaving 5 bases unmatched. The CDR3 has 15 amino acids. The CDR3 sequence: CASSGWTGANTEAFF. In DNA form, the CDR3 reads TGTGCCAGCAGTGGATGGACAGGGGCGAACACTGAAGCTTTCTTT.

This chain links TRBV6-5 with TRBJ2-7, with 7 bases fitting TRBD1. Germline V lookup: CDR1 MNHEY, CDR2 SVGAGI. With 5 bases clipped from V and 7 bases from J, the junction kept 5 bases outside the gene matches. The CDR3 extends over 12 amino acids. The CDR3 reads CASSMTGREQYF. CDR3 nucleotide sequence: TGTGCCAGCAGTATGACAGGGCGGGAGCAGTACTTC.

The rearrangement joins TRBV7-8 to TRBJ1-2, with D hard to call. The CDR3 is made up of 14 amino acids. Trimming shortened V by 5 bases and J by 1 base, and 11 bases separated the two germline ends. In germline, CDR1 is SGHVS, CDR2 FQNEAQ. In nucleotides, the CDR3 is TGTGCCAGCAGCAACGCGGCGGGTAACTATGGCTACACCTTC. Its protein product is CASSNAAGNYGYTF.

The chain links TRBV4-1 to TRBJ2-7; D might be TRBD1 (6 bases). CDR3 length: 16 residues. Per germline, CDR1 MGHRA and CDR2 YSYEKL. The V end was cut by 4 bases, the J end by 0 bases, with 16 bases between. The CDR3 DNA is TGCGCCAGCAGCCTAGCCAACACGGACAGCTCCTACGAGCAGTACTTC. It codes for CASSLANTDSSYEQYF.

The J gene is TRBJ1-1, the V gene TRBV3-1 (or the pseudogene TRBV3-2), with D possibly matching TRBD1 (5 bases). CDR1 and CDR2 (germline): LGHDT, YNNKEL (reference sequence). Trimming shortened V by 2 bases and J by 1 base, and 8 bases separated the two germline ends. The CDR3 runs 14 residues. This CDR3 is CASSQRDRNTEAFF. The CDR3 bases are TGTGCCAGCAGCCAACGAGACAGGAACACTGAAGCTTTCTTT.

This chain connects TRBV4-1 to TRBJ2-1; D might be TRBD2 (5 bases). With 0 bases removed from V and 4 bases from J, the gap between germline ends came to 13 bases. In germline, CDR1 is MGHRA, CDR2 YSYEKL. This CDR3 has 16 amino acids. The CDR3 sequence is CASSQDYRGAYNEQFF. In DNA, the CDR3 is TGCGCCAGCAGCCAAGATTATCGGGGAGCGTACAATGAGCAGTTCTTC.

This clone was seen a few times. The V gene is TRBV6-2 or TRBV6-3, the J gene TRBJ1-1; 7 bases align to TRBD1. V trimming: 6 bases; J trimming: 1 base; junction bases outside the gene matches: 14. Germline V gene sequence: CDR1 MNHEY, CDR2 SVGEGT. The CDR3 has 17 amino acids. This chain's CDR3 is CASSPAGQDGANTEAFF. CDR3 nucleotides: TGTGCCAGCAGCCCTGCTGGACAGGATGGCGCGAACACTGAAGCTTTCTTT.

This sequence joins TRBV5-6 and TRBJ1-2; D remains unclear. There are 11 residues in the CDR3. Per germline, CDR1 SGHDT and CDR2 YYEEEE. V dropped 3 bases and J dropped 4 bases, with 4 bases sitting between them. The CDR3 nucleotides read TGTGCCAGCAGCTCTACCTATGGCTACACCTTC. It translates to CASSSTYGYTF.

The chain is built from TRBV6-5 and TRBJ2-5, with 9 bases fitting TRBD1. Trimming at V came to 0 bases and at J to 3 bases, leaving 2 bases not matched to a gene. Per the germline V gene, CDR1 is MNHEY and CDR2 is SVGAGI. The CDR3 length is 15 residues. This CDR3 reads CASSYSGTGKETQYF. The CDR3 coding sequence is TGTGCCAGCAGTTACTCCGGGACAGGGAAAGAGACCCAGTACTTC.

The sample holds a few counts of this clone. V and J are TRBV19 and TRBJ1-2; D gene ambiguous. Germline loops: CDR1 LNHDA, CDR2 SQIVND (reference sequence). V shed 6 bases and J shed 5 bases, with 19 bases lying between them. This CDR3 is built from 15 residues. CDR3 loop: CASSRAEVLVYGYTF. The CDR3 region has the DNA TGTGCCAGTAGCCGAGCGGAGGTCCTTGTGTATGGCTACACCTTC.

The chain couples TRBV6-5 to TRBJ2-3; perhaps TRBD1 as D (6 bases). This CDR3 contains 13 residues. Germline loops: CDR1 MNHEY, CDR2 SVGAGI. Trimming cost V 6 bases and J 2 bases, with 9 bases left between them. The CDR3 DNA follows: TGTGCCAGCAGCCGGGACATCACAGATACGCAGTATTTT. The encoded protein is CASSRDITDTQYF.

The rearrangement joins TRBV19 to TRBJ1-2; 9 bases map to TRBD1. The CDR3 spans 15 residues. V dropped 5 bases and J dropped 7; count of bases not matched to a gene: 11. Germline V gene data show CDR1 as LNHDA and CDR2 as SQIVND (reference sequence). DNA for the CDR3: TGTGCCAGTAGTCTACCAGGGACAGGGTGGATTGGCTACACCTTC. Translation gives CASSLPGTGWIGYTF.

This clone has a single count. The chain couples TRBV3-1 (or the pseudogene TRBV3-2) to TRBJ2-1, with TRBD1 as a possible D gene (6 bases). Between the trimmed V and J ends, which lost 0 bases and 7 bases, there was a span of 13 bases. This CDR3 region has 15 residues. Germline V gene lookup returns CDR1 LGHDT and CDR2 YNNKEL (reference sequence). The CDR3 region is CASSQDQQGRNEQFF. Written as DNA, the CDR3 is TGTGCCAGCAGCCAAGACCAACAGGGACGGAATGAGCAGTTCTTC.